This TCR beta chain was identified in a study of OX40 agonist ivuxolimab in advanced cancers. CDR1 is MDHEN and CDR2 is SYDVKM in the germline V gene. Trimming removed 5 bases at V and 4 bases at J, with 9 bases between. The CDR3 is made up of 13 amino acids. Here immunoSEQ multiplex PCR was the method, and the copy in TCRdb shows in-frame clones only, minus some. The sample includes tens of thousands of clones, approximately 94% of them seen just once. The source was CD4+ or CD8+ T cells sorted from blood, collected in a trial of the OX40 agonist ivuxolimab. V and J are TRBV28 and TRBJ2-4; maybe TRBD2 (5 bases). The sequence was collected from an adult with an advanced solid tumor such as melanoma, head and neck, liver or kidney cancer. The CDR3 reads CASSPRLKNIQYF. DNA of the CDR3: TGTGCCAGCAGTCCGCGACTAAAAAACATTCAGTACTTC.